These 6 T cell receptor beta chains were sequenced from one sample in a study of cytomegalovirus exposure and HLA in healthy donors. 60 Vbeta and 13 Jbeta primers were used in PCR. The repertoire was sequenced with immunoSEQ multiplex PCR; TCRdb's copy has only in-frame clones and lacks some. This table has 130,000 or so clones, approximately 87% appearing once. The sequencing input was PBMCs. Receptors originate from a woman aged 30 to 39 in good health and CMV-seronegative.

This chain links TRBV2 with TRBJ1-5; 8 bases line up with TRBD1. V trimming: 4 bases; J trimming: 2 bases; junction bases outside the gene matches: 10. Per germline, CDR1 SNHLY and CDR2 FYNNEI. The CDR3 totals 17 residues. CDR3 sequence: CASSGQGTWSGNQPQHF. CDR3 sequence (DNA): TGTGCCAGCAGTGGACAGGGGACGTGGTCCGGCAATCAGCCCCAGCATTTT. The entire variable domain, with the rest obtained from reference TRBV2 and TRBJ1-5, is as follows: EPEVTQTPSHQVTQMGQEVILRCVPISNHLYFYWYRQILGQKVEFLVSFYNNEISEKSEIFDDQFSVERPDGSNFTLKIRSTKLEDSAMYFCASSGQGTWSGNQPQHFGDGTRLSIL.

The chain uses TRBV5-5 and TRBJ1-1, with no clear D. The CDR3 totals 15 residues. The V end lost 4 bases, the J end lost 5 bases, and 18 bases lay between the germline ends. CDR1 SGHKS and CDR2 YYEKEE come from the germline V gene (reference sequence). The CDR3 protein is CASSTYAVPGTEAFF. The DNA of the CDR3 is TGTGCCAGCAGCACGTACGCTGTTCCGGGGACTGAAGCTTTCTTT.

The V gene is TRBV11-2, the J gene TRBJ2-1; 8 bases map to TRBD2. After removal of 5 bases from V and 11 bases from J, the junction contained 14 bases not matched to a gene. The CDR3 has 15 residues. CDR1 and CDR2 (germline): SGHAT, FQNNGV. CDR3 region: CASSALAGTAPKQFF. The CDR3 region has the DNA TGTGCCAGCAGCGCCTTAGCGGGGACGGCCCCCAAGCAGTTCTTC.

The chain couples TRBV28 to TRBJ1-2, with 9 positions matching TRBD1. J was trimmed by 4 bases and V by 8 bases; bases with no gene match: 8. This CDR3 contains 14 residues. Germline V gives CDR1 MDHEN, CDR2 SYDVKM. CDR3 residues: CASGDRADGYGYTF. CDR3 coding DNA: TGTGCCAGCGGGGACAGGGCTGACGGCTATGGCTACACCTTC.

The genes are TRBV19 and TRBJ1-1, with D hard to call. With 3 bases removed from V and 3 bases from J, the gap between germline ends came to 8 bases. The CDR3 spans 13 residues. Germline CDR1 LNHDA, CDR2 SQIVND (reference sequence). The CDR3 loop is CASSILEHTEAFF. CDR3 in DNA: TGTGCCAGTAGTATCTTGGAGCACACTGAAGCTTTCTTT.

The CDR3 loop reads CATSRVAGASTDTQYF. The CDR3 DNA is TGTGCCACCAGCAGAGTAGCGGGGGCTAGCACAGATACGCAGTATTTT. This chain connects TRBV15 to TRBJ2-3, with 9 positions matching TRBD2. Germline lookup yields CDR1 LNHNV and CDR2 YYDKDF (reference sequence). The length of the CDR3 is 16 residues. With 1 base clipped from V and 0 bases from J, the junction kept 2 bases outside the gene matches.